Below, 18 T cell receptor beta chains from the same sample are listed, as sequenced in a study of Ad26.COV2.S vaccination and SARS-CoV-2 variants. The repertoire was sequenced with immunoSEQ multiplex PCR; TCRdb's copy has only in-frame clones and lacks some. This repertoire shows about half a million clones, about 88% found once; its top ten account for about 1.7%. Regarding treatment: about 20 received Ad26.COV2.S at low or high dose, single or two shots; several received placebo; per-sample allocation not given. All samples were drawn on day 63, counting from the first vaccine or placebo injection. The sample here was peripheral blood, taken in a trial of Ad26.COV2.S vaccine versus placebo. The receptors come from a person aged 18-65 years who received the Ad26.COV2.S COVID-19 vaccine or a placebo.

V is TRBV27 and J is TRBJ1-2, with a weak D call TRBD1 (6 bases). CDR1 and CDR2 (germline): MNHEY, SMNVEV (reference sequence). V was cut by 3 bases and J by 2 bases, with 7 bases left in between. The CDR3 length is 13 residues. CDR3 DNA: TGTGCCAGCAGTTTTAGGGGGAACTATGGCTACACCTTC. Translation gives CASSFRGNYGYTF.

The CDR3 DNA is TGTGCCACCACGTCGTGGGGAAACATTCAGTACTTC. This gives the protein CATTSWGNIQYF. This chain joins TRBV19 and TRBJ2-4; no clear D. Trimming took 10 bases from V and 6 from J, leaving 13 bases between them. The CDR3 runs 12 residues. Germline assignment: CDR1 LNHDA and CDR2 SQIVND (reference sequence).

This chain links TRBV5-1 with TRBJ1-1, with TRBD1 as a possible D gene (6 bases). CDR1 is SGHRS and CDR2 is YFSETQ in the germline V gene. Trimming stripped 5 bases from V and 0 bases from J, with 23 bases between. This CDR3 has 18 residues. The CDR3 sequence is CASRVLGPGHGMNTEAFF. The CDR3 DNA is TGCGCCAGCAGGGTCTTGGGGCCGGGACACGGCATGAACACTGAAGCTTTCTTT. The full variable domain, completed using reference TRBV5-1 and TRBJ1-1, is KAGVTQTPRYLIKTRGQQVTLSCSPISGHRSVSWYQQTPGQGLQFLFEYFSETQRNKGNFPGRFSGRQFSNSRSEMNVSTLELGDSALYLCASRVLGPGHGMNTEAFFGQGTRLTVV.

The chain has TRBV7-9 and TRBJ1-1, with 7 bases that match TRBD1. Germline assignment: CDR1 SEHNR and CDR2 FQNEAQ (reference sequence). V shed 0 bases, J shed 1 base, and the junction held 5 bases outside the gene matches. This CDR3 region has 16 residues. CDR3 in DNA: TGTGCCAGCAGCTTAGCAGGGGGCGCGGGGAACACTGAAGCTTTCTTT. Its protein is CASSLAGGAGNTEAFF.

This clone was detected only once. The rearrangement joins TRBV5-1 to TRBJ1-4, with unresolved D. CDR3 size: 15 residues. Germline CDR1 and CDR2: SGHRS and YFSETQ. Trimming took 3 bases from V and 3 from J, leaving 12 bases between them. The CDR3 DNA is TGCGCCAGCAGCTCGAAACGGGCCTCTAATGAAAAACTGTTTTTT. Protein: CASSSKRASNEKLFF.

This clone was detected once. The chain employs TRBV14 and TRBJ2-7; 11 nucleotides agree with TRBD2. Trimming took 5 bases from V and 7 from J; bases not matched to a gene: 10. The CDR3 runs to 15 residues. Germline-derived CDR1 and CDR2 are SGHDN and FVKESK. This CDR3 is CASSKLAGVQDEQYF. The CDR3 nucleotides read TGTGCCAGCAGCAAACTAGCGGGAGTTCAAGATGAGCAGTACTTC.

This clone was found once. This CDR3 is CASSYSGQTLHF. In nucleotides, the CDR3 is TGTGCCAGCAGTTACTCGGGGCAAACCCTCCACTTT. The V call is TRBV6-5, the J call TRBJ1-6; D is perhaps TRBD1 (5 bases). Per germline, CDR1 MNHEY and CDR2 SVGAGI. The CDR3 contains 12 residues. Trimming left V 0 bases short and J 14 bases short, with 8 bases between.

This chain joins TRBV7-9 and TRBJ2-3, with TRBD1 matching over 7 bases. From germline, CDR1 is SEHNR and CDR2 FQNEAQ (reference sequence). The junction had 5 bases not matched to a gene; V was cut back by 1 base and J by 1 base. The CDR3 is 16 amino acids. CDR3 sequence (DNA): TGTGCCAGCAGCTTAGACAGGGGAATCCGCACAGATACGCAGTATTTT. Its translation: CASSLDRGIRTDTQYF.

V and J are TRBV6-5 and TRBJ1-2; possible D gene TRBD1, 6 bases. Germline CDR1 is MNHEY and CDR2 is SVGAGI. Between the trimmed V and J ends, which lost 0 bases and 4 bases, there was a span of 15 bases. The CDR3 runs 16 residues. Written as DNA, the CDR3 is TGTGCCAGCAGTTACTCGGTTTCAGGGGATAGCTATGGCTACACCTTC. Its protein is CASSYSVSGDSYGYTF.

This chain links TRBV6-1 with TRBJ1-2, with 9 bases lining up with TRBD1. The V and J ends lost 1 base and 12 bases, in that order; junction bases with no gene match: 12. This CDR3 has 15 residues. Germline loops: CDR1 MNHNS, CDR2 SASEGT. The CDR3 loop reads CASSEVGTGLGSDTF. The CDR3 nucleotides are TGTGCCAGCAGTGAAGTGGGGACAGGGCTGGGCAGTGACACCTTC.

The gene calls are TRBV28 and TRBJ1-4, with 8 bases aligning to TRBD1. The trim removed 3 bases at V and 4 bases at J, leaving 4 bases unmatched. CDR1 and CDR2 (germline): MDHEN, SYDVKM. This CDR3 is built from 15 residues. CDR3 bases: TGTGCCAGCAGTTTCCAGGGGGCTGGTAATGAAAAACTGTTTTTT. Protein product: CASSFQGAGNEKLFF.

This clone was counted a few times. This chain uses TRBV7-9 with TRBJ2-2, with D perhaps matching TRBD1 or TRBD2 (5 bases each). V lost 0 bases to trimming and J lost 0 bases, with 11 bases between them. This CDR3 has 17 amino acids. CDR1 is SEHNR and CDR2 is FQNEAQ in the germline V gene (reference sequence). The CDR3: CASSLALRGSNTGELFF. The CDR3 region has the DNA TGTGCCAGCAGCTTAGCGCTTCGGGGCTCGAACACCGGGGAGCTGTTTTTT. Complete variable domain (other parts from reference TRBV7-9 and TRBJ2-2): DTGVSQNPRHKITKRGQNVTFRCDPISEHNRLYWYRQTLGQGPEFLTYFQNEAQLEKSRLLSDRFSAERPKGSFSTLEIQRTEQGDSAMYLCASSLALRGSNTGELFFGEGSRLTVL.

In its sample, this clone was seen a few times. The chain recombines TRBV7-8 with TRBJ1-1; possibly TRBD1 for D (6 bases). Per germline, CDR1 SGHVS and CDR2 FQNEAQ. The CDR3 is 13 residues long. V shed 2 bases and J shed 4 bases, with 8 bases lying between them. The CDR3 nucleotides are TGTGCCAGCAGCTTAACCAGGGGCACTGAAGCTTTCTTT. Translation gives CASSLTRGTEAFF.

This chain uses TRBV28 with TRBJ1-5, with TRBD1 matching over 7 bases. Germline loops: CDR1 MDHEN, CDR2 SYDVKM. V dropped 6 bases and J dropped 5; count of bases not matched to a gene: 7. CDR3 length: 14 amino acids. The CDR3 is CASRLGDRYQPQHF. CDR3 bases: TGTGCCAGCAGACTGGGGGACAGATATCAGCCCCAGCATTTT.

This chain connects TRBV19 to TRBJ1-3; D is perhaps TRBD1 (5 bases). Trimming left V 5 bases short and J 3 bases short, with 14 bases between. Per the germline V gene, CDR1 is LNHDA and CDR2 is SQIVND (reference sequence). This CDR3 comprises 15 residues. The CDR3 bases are TGTGCCAGTAGTGTACCCGGGACGGTTGGAAACACCATATATTTT. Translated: CASSVPGTVGNTIYF.

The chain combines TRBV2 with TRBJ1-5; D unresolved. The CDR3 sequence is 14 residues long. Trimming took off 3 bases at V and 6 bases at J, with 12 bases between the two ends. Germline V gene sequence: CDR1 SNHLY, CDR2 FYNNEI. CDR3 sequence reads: CASSEGGLSQPQHF. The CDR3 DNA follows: TGTGCCAGCAGTGAGGGAGGGTTGAGTCAGCCCCAGCATTTT.

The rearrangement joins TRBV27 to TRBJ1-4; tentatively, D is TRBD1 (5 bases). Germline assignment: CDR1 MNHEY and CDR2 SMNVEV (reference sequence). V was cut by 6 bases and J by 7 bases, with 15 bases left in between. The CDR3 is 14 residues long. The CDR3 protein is CASRRTGRGEKLFF. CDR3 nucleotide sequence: TGTGCCAGCAGACGGACCGGGAGGGGTGAAAAACTGTTTTTT.

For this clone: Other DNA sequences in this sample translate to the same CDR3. The CDR3 loop is CASSLGGDYEQYF. The CDR3 DNA reads as TGTGCCAGCAGTTTGGGGGGAGACTACGAGCAGTACTTC. The chain couples TRBV27 to TRBJ2-7, with a possible D match to TRBD2 (6 bases). The CDR3 spans 13 residues. The germline V and J ends were trimmed by 3 bases and 3 bases, with 9 bases remaining between them. Per the germline V gene, CDR1 is MNHEY and CDR2 is SMNVEV (reference sequence).